This T cell receptor beta chain was identified during a study of blood T cell repertoires in COVID-19. In assigning cohorts, the study relied on participant-reported clinical history. Recovered status in Cohort 3 required two negative PCRs, clearance, or symptom resolution. The length of the CDR3 is 17 residues. Trimming removed 0 bases from V and 1 base from J; junction bases left unmatched: 5. In germline, CDR1 is MRHNA, CDR2 SNTAGT. In the original workflow: Reference gene primer amplification gave nucleated cell count estimates. TCRdb's table, derived via immunoSEQ multiplex PCR, lists solely in-frame clones and lacks some. D and trimming were read from the DNA, whereas the V and J calls and clone size are those reported in that table. In the table there are some 97,000 clones, approximately 83% of which are singletons.

Sequenced: PBMCs or T cells enriched from blood (not recorded which). The TCR originated in a woman aged 45 to 65 who had recovered from COVID-19. The chain joins TRBV6-4 to TRBJ1-3, with 8 bases that match TRBD1. CDR3 bases: TGTGCCAGCAGTGACTCGAAGGGACAGGCTTCTGGAAACACCATATATTTT. Its protein is CASSDSKGQASGNTIYF.